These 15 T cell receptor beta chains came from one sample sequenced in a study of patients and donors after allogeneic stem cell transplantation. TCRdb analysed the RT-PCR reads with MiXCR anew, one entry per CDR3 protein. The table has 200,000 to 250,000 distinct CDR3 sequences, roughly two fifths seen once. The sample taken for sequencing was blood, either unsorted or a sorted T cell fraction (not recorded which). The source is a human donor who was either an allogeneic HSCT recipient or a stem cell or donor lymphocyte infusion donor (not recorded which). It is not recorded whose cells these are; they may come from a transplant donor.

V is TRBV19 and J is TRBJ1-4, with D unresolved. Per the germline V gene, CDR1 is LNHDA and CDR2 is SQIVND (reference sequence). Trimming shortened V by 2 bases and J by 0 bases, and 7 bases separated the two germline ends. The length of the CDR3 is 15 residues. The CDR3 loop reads CASSIQAATNEKLFF. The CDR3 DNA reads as TGTGCCAGTAGTATACAGGCCGCAACTAATGAAAAACTGTTTTTT.

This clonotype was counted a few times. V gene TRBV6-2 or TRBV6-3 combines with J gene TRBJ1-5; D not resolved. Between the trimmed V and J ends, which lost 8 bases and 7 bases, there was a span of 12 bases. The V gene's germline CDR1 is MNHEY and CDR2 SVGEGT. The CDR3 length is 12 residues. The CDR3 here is CASGDQRQPQHF. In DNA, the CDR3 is TGTGCCAGCGGAGATCAGAGACAGCCCCAGCATTTT.

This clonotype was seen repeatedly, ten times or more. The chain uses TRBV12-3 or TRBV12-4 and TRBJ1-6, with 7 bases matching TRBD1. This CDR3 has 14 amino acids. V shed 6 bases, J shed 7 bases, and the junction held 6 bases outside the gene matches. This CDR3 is CASSRDSRNSPLHF. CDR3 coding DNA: TGTGCCAGCAGCCGGGACAGCCGAAATTCACCCCTCCACTTT.

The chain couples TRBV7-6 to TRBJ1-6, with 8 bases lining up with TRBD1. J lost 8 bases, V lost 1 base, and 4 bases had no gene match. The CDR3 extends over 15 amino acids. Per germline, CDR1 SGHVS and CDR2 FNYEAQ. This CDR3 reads CASSLVGQGDSPLHF. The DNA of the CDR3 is TGTGCCAGCAGCTTAGTTGGACAGGGCGATTCACCCCTCCACTTT.

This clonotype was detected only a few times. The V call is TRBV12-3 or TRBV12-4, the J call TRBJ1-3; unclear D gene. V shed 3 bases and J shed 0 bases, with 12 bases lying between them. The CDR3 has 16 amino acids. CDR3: CASSLATVASGNTIYF. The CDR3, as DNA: TGTGCCAGCAGTTTGGCCACGGTGGCCTCTGGAAACACCATATATTTT.

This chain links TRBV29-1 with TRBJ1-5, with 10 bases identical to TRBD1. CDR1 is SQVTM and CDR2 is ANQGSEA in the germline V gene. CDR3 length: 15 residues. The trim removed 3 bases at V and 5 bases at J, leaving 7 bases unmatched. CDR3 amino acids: CSVDLGDRGHQPQHF. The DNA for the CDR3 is TGCAGCGTTGATTTGGGGGACAGGGGACATCAGCCCCAGCATTTT.

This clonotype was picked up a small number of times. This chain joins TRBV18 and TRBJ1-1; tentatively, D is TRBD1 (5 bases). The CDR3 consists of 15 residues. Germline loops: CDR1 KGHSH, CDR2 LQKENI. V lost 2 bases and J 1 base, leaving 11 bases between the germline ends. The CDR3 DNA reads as TGTGCCAGCTCACCAACCCAGGGTCAGAACACTGAAGCTTTCTTT. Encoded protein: CASSPTQGQNTEAFF. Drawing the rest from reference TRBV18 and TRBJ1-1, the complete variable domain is NAGVMQNPRHLVRRRGQEARLRCSPMKGHSHVYWYRQLPEEGLKFMVYLQKENIIDESGMPKERFSAEFPKEGPSILRIQQVVRGDSAAYFCASSPTQGQNTEAFFGQGTRLTVV.

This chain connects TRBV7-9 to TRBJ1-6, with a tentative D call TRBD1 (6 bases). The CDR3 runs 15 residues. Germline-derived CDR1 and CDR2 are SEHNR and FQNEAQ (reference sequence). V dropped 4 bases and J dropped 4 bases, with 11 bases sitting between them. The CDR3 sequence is CASSSDRIYNSPLHF. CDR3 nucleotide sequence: TGTGCCAGCAGCTCAGACAGGATTTATAATTCACCCCTCCACTTT.

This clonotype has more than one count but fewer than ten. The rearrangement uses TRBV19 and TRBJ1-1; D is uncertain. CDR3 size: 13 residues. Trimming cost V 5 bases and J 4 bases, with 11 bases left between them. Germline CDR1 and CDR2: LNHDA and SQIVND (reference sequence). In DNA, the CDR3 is TGTGCCAGTAGTGTTAAGGCAGCCACTGAAGCTTTCTTT. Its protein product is CASSVKAATEAFF.

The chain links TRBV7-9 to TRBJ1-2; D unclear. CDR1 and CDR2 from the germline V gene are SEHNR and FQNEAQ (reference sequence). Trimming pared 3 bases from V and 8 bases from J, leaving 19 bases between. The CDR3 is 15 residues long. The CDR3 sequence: CASSLDLNQVRGYTF. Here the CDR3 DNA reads TGTGCCAGCAGCTTGGACCTCAACCAGGTCAGAGGCTACACCTTC.

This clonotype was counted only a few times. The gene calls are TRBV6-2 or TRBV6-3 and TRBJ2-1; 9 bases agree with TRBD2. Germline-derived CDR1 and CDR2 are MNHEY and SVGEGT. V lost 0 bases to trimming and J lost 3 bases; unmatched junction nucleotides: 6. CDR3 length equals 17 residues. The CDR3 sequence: CASSYSPLAGYYNEQFF. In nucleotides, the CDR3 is TGTGCCAGCAGTTACTCCCCCCTAGCGGGGTACTACAATGAGCAGTTCTTC.

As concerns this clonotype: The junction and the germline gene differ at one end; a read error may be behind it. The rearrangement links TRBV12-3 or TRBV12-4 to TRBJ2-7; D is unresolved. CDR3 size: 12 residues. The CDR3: CASSLGQRSTNF. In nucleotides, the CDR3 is TGTGCCAGCAGTTTAGGACAACGGAGCACGAACTTC.

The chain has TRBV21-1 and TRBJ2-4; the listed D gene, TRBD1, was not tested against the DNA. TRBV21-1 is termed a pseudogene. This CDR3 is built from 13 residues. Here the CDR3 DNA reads TGTGCCAGCAGCCCCAGGGAAGGGAACATTCAGTACTTC. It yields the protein CASSPREGNIQYF.

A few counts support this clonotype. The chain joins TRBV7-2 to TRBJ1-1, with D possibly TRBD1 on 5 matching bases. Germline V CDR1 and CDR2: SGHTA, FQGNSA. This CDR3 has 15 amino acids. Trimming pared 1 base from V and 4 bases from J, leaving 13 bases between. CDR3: CASSLVGVRGTEAFF. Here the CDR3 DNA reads TGTGCCAGCAGCTTAGTAGGGGTGCGGGGCACTGAAGCTTTCTTT.

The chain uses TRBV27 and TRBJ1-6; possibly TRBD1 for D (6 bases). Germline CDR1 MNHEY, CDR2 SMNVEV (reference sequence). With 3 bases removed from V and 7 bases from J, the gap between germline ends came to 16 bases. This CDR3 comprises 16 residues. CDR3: CASSFLGQGKNSPLHF. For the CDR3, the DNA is TGTGCCAGCAGTTTCCTTGGGCAGGGGAAGAATTCACCCCTCCACTTT.